The source of this TCR beta chain is a study of response to subunit inactivated influenza vaccine. Points from the study as a whole: The authors suggested that few new T cells are recruited per seasonal influenza vaccination.

TCRdb independently ran MiXCR on the RT-PCR reads; one entry per CDR3 protein. The table lists around 500,000 distinct CDR3 sequences, about 10% of them singletons. As to this clonotype: Its antigen is not known.

V lost 0 bases to trimming and J lost 5 bases, with 13 bases between them. This CDR3 is 15 amino acids long. Germline values: CDR1 MGHDK, CDR2 SYGVNS. This sample comprised PBMCs from blood, obtained roughly 48 days after vaccination. The receptor was derived from a man aged 50 to 59 who received an inactivated influenza vaccine. The chain links TRBV25-1 to TRBJ2-5, with a possible D match to TRBD2 (6 bases). The CDR3 protein is CASSEYAPGEETQYF. The CDR3 region has the DNA TGTGCCAGCAGTGAATACGCTCCGGGGGAGGAGACCCAGTACTTC.